The rows below give T cell receptor beta chains drawn from one sample of a study of CD8 T cells in ankylosing spondylitis. TCRdb called the 5' RACE reads again in MiXCR, with one record for every CDR3 protein. The table records 200,000 to 250,000 distinct CDR3 sequences, roughly 10% of them present only once. The material sequenced was blood, either unsorted or a sorted T cell fraction (not recorded which). The receptors derive from a male donor with ankylosing spondylitis or in good health (not recorded which). The CDR3 runs from the conserved cysteine through the conserved F or W. A D gene is named only where the DNA matches it firmly. Clone size is shown for a subset of rows, as once, few, many or a class of expanded clone.

CASSLEYRGGQKETQYF | TGCGCCAGCAGCTTGGAGTATCGGGGAGGACAGAAGGAGACCCAGTACTTC | . | many | TRBJ2-5 | TRBV5-1
CASIRAPGGPQHF | TGTGCCAGCATACGGGCCCCAGGAGGGCCCCAGCATTTT | . | many | TRBJ1-5 | TRBV12-3/TRBV12-4
CATSSASGSYNEQFF | TGTGCCACCAGTTCGGCTAGCGGATCCTACAATGAGCAGTTCTTC | TRBD2 | many | TRBJ2-1 | TRBV24-1
CASSRVPGLTYNEQFF | TGTGCCAGCAGCCGGGTACCGGGACTAACCTACAATGAGCAGTTCTTC | TRBD2 | many | TRBJ2-1 | TRBV3-1
CASSHEVQSGGGNEQFF | TGTGCCAGCAGTCACGAGGTCCAAAGCGGGGGTGGAAATGAGCAGTTCTTC | TRBD2 | . | TRBJ2-1 | TRBV6-4
CASSGLLAGVKYF | TGTGCCAGCAGTGGGTTGCTAGCGGGGGTGAAGTATTTT | TRBD2 | many | TRBJ2-3 | TRBV2
CASSTGQGGTEAFF | TGTGCCAGTAGTACCGGACAGGGGGGCACTGAAGCTTTCTTT | TRBD1 | many | TRBJ1-1 | TRBV19
CSARTGGSGYTF | TGCAGTGCTAGGACAGGGGGCTCTGGCTACACCTTC | TRBD1 | many | TRBJ1-2 | TRBV20-1
CSARGRLYGYTF | TGCAGTGCTAGGGGACGGTTGTATGGCTACACCTTC | . | many | TRBJ1-2 | TRBV20-1
CASSPRGREQYF | TGTGCCAGCAGCCCCAGGGGTCGCGAGCAGTACTTC | . | many | TRBJ2-7 | TRBV12-3/TRBV12-4
CASIPNSGRTDTQYF | TGTGCCAGCATCCCCAATAGCGGTCGCACAGATACGCAGTATTTT | . | . | TRBJ2-3 | TRBV12-3/TRBV12-4
CASSSGWTGPFPYSNQPQHF | TGCGCCAGCAGCTCGGGTTGGACAGGGCCTTTCCCTTATAGCAATCAGCCCCAGCATTTT | TRBD1 | many | TRBJ1-5 | TRBV5-1
CASSLARARPTYEQYF | TGTGCCAGCAGCTTAGCTCGGGCCAGGCCGACCTACGAGCAGTACTTC | . | many | TRBJ2-7 | TRBV7-2
CASSSRQGYSEQYF | TGCGCCAGCAGTTCCCGGCAGGGTTATAGCGAGCAGTACTTC | . | few | TRBJ2-7 | TRBV5-1
CASRQARSGANVLTF | TGTGCCAGCAGGCAAGCGCGCTCTGGGGCCAACGTCCTGACTTTC | . | many | TRBJ2-6 | TRBV12-3/TRBV12-4
CASSLWTSGGTDTQYF | TGTGCCAGCAGCCTATGGACTAGCGGGGGCACAGATACGCAGTATTTT | TRBD2 | many | TRBJ2-3 | TRBV9
CASSLGQRGSPLHF | TGTGCCAGCAGTTTAGGGCAGAGAGGCTCACCCCTCCACTTT | . | few | TRBJ1-6 | TRBV12-3/TRBV12-4
CASRQDGAGDRAYEQCF | TGCGCCAGCAGACAAGATGGGGCAGGGGACAGGGCCTACGAGCAGTGCTTC | TRBD1 | . | TRBJ2-7 | TRBV4-1
CATGPGGSYNEQFF | TGTGCCACGGGGCCGGGGGGCTCCTACAATGAGCAGTTCTTC | TRBD2 | many | TRBJ2-1 | TRBV12-3/TRBV12-4
CASSQPRGGSGETQYF | TGTGCCAGCAGCCAACCGAGGGGCGGGAGCGGGGAGACCCAGTACTTC | TRBD2 | many | TRBJ2-5 | TRBV12-3/TRBV12-4
CATSDWGTGEDEQFF | TGTGCCACCAGTGATTGGGGGACAGGGGAAGATGAGCAGTTCTTC | TRBD1 | many | TRBJ2-1 | TRBV24-1
CAWSVNRGYEQYF | TGTGCCTGGAGTGTAAACAGGGGATACGAGCAGTACTTC | TRBD1 | many | TRBJ2-7 | TRBV30
CASSLGGTSTGELFF | TGTGCCAGCAGCTTAGGTGGGACTTCTACCGGGGAGCTGTTTTTT | . | . | TRBJ2-2 | TRBV7-9
CASRPQGLSTDTQYF | TGTGCCAGCCGACCCCAGGGACTCAGCACAGATACGCAGTATTTT | . | few | TRBJ2-3 | TRBV5-6
CASKVPGTSHTGELFF | TGTGCCAGCAAAGTCCCCGGGACTAGCCACACCGGGGAGCTGTTTTTT | TRBD2 | . | TRBJ2-2 | TRBV7-2
CSARDWGIYEQYF | TGCAGTGCTAGAGATTGGGGTATCTACGAGCAGTACTTC | . | many | TRBJ2-7 | TRBV20-1
CASSPASSGNTIYF | TGTGCCAGCAGCCCAGCCAGCTCTGGAAACACCATATATTTT | . | few | TRBJ1-3 | TRBV7-9
CASSLGTGWTEAFF | TGTGCCAGCAGTTTGGGGACAGGGTGGACTGAAGCTTTCTTT | TRBD1 | many | TRBJ1-1 | TRBV27
CASSLGVAGNGYTF | TGTGCCAGCAGCTTAGGGGTGGCAGGGAATGGCTACACCTTC | . | many | TRBJ1-2 | TRBV11-2
CSATGLTPDAEQFF | TGCAGTGCCACGGGACTTACCCCCGACGCAGAGCAGTTCTTC | . | few | TRBJ2-1 | TRBV20-1
CASSPSLTGEQFF | TGTGCCAGCAGCCCAAGTCTTACCGGAGAGCAGTTCTTC | . | few | TRBJ2-1 | TRBV7-9
CASSFSQGPYEQYF | TGCGCCAGCAGCTTTTCGCAGGGACCCTACGAGCAGTACTTC | . | many | TRBJ2-7 | TRBV5-1
CASSLKAGSSYEQYF | TGCGCCAGCAGCTTGAAGGCAGGGAGCTCCTACGAGCAGTACTTC | . | many | TRBJ2-7 | TRBV5-1
CASSPRQGPYNEQFF | TGTGCCAGCAGCCCGCGACAGGGCCCCTACAATGAGCAGTTCTTC | TRBD1 | many | TRBJ2-1 | TRBV16
CASSSAGTGGYEQYF | TGTGCCAGCAGCTCTGCCGGGACAGGGGGCTACGAGCAGTACTTC | TRBD1 | many | TRBJ2-7 | TRBV5-6
CASSSGISEETQYF | TGTGCCAGCAGCTCCGGGATATCCGAAGAGACCCAGTACTTC | . | many | TRBJ2-5 | TRBV5-6
CSGGSRSSYNEQFF | TGCAGCGGGGGATCACGGAGCTCCTACAATGAGCAGTTCTTC | . | many | TRBJ2-1 | TRBV29-1
CASTPGSLSTDTQYF | TGTGCCAGCACCCCGGGGTCTCTGAGCACAGATACGCAGTATTTT | . | many | TRBJ2-3 | TRBV5-6
CASSLWEGNTEAFF | TGTGCCAGCAGTTTGTGGGAGGGGAACACTGAAGCTTTCTTT | . | few | TRBJ1-1 | TRBV12-3/TRBV12-4
CASSQQGTAEAFF | TGTGCCAGCAGCCAACAGGGGACCGCTGAAGCTTTCTTT | . | few | TRBJ1-1 | TRBV3-1
CASRRLARTGELFF | TGTGCCAGCAGGAGACTGGCTCGCACCGGGGAGCTGTTTTTT | . | many | TRBJ2-2 | TRBV2
CSARGTSGRQETQYF | TGCAGTGCTAGGGGGACTAGCGGTCGACAAGAGACCCAGTACTTC | TRBD2 | many | TRBJ2-5 | TRBV20-1
CATSRVRGDQPQHF | TGTGCCACCAGCAGAGTCAGAGGAGATCAGCCCCAGCATTTT | . | . | TRBJ1-5 | TRBV15
CASGGGTYNEQFF | TGTGCCAGCGGCGGGGGGACCTACAATGAGCAGTTCTTC | TRBD2 | . | TRBJ2-1 | TRBV11-3
CASRGGMTYNEQFF | TGTGCCAGCAGGGGCGGGATGACCTACAATGAGCAGTTCTTC | . | many | TRBJ2-1 | TRBV27
CASRTGSVNTEAFF | TGTGCCAGCAGGACAGGGTCGGTGAACACTGAAGCTTTCTTT | TRBD1 | many | TRBJ1-1 | TRBV2
CASSSGQGGRGAFF | TGTGCCAGCAGCTCGGGACAGGGGGGTAGGGGAGCTTTCTTT | TRBD1 | many | TRBJ1-1 | TRBV7-2
CASSLAQRGRDTQYF | TGTGCCAGCAGCTTAGCTCAGCGGGGCCGGGATACGCAGTATTTT | TRBD2 | . | TRBJ2-3 | TRBV7-9
CATSLPTGGTDTQYF | TGTGCCACCAGTCTCCCAACAGGGGGCACAGATACGCAGTATTTT | TRBD1 | . | TRBJ2-3 | TRBV15
CASRLPSPGFVGTGELFF | TGTGCAAGTCGCTTACCCAGCCCAGGGTTCGTGGGAACCGGGGAGCTGTTTTTT | . | . | TRBJ2-2 | TRBV12-2
CSARGGGVYNEQFF | TGCAGTGCTAGGGGCGGGGGGGTCTACAATGAGCAGTTCTTC | TRBD2 | many | TRBJ2-1 | TRBV20-1
CASSYSRDSVPYEQYF | TGTGCCAGCAGTTACTCGAGGGATAGCGTCCCCTACGAGCAGTACTTC | . | many | TRBJ2-7 | TRBV6-5
CASSFRDNEQFF | TGTGCCAGCAGTTTCCGGGACAATGAGCAGTTCTTC | . | many | TRBJ2-1 | TRBV12-3/TRBV12-4
CASSLTGNGYTF | TGTGCCAGCAGTTTGACAGGGAATGGCTACACCTTC | TRBD1 | many | TRBJ1-2 | TRBV12-3/TRBV12-4
CASSLGPDSYEQYF | TGTGCCAGCAGTTTAGGGCCAGACTCCTACGAGCAGTACTTC | . | many | TRBJ2-7 | TRBV7-8
CSARAPGAGDSPLHF | TGCAGTGCTAGAGCTCCGGGGGCAGGAGATTCACCCCTCCACTTT | . | many | TRBJ1-6 | TRBV20-1
CASSEVNPSADTQYF | TGTGCCAGCAGTGAAGTGAACCCCAGCGCAGATACGCAGTATTTT | . | few | TRBJ2-3 | TRBV2
CASRQTGSTTGELFF | TGTGCCAGCAGACAGACAGGGTCGACCACCGGGGAGCTGTTTTTT | TRBD1 | many | TRBJ2-2 | TRBV12-3/TRBV12-4
CATSRESIAKNIQYF | TGTGCCACCAGCAGAGAGAGCATAGCCAAAAACATTCAGTACTTC | . | many | TRBJ2-4 | TRBV15